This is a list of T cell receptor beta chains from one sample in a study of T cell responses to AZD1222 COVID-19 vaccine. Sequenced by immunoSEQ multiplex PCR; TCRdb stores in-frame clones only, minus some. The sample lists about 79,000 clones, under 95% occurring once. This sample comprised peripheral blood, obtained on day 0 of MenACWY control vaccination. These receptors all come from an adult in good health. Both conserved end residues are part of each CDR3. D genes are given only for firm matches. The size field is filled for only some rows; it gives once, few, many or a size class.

CDR3 protein: CASSIEATRTDTQYF
CDR3 DNA: TGTGCCAGTAGTATAGAGGCCACACGCACAGATACGCAGTATTTT
clone size: -
D gene: -
J gene: TRBJ2-3
CDR3 length: 15
V gene: TRBV19

CDR3 protein: CASSQWASGLTGELFF
CDR3 DNA: TGTGCCAGCAGCCAATGGGCTAGCGGGCTGACCGGGGAGCTGTTTTTT
clone size: once
D gene: TRBD2
J gene: TRBJ2-2
CDR3 length: 16
V gene: TRBV14

CDR3 protein: CASSFGAYSTDTQYF
CDR3 DNA: TGTGCCAGCAGTTTTGGGGCTTATAGCACAGATACGCAGTATTTT
clone size: -
D gene: -
J gene: TRBJ2-3
CDR3 length: 15
V gene: TRBV27

CDR3 protein: CASRPGTGTTGELFF
CDR3 DNA: TGTGCCAGCAGGCCCGGGACAGGGACCACCGGGGAGCTGTTTTTT
clone size: -
D gene: TRBD1
J gene: TRBJ2-2
CDR3 length: 15
V gene: TRBV7-8

CDR3 protein: CASSQTGLVGTDTQYF
CDR3 DNA: TGCGCCAGCAGCCAAACGGGACTAGTAGGTACAGATACGCAGTATTTT
clone size: -
D gene: TRBD2
J gene: TRBJ2-3
CDR3 length: 16
V gene: TRBV4-3

CDR3 protein: CASSLVTRSLTDTQYF
CDR3 DNA: TGTGCCAGCAGCTTAGTAACTAGAAGTCTCACAGATACGCAGTATTTT
clone size: -
D gene: -
J gene: TRBJ2-3
CDR3 length: 16
V gene: TRBV7-3

CDR3 protein: CASSEESGAGNQPQHF
CDR3 DNA: TGTGCCAGCAGTGAAGAATCCGGGGCGGGCAATCAGCCCCAGCATTTT
clone size: -
D gene: -
J gene: TRBJ1-5
CDR3 length: 16
V gene: TRBV2

CDR3 protein: CASSLGGNRGVQYF
CDR3 DNA: TGTGCCAGCAGTTTAGGAGGAAACAGGGGCGTTCAGTACTTC
clone size: -
D gene: TRBD1
J gene: TRBJ2-4
CDR3 length: 14
V gene: TRBV27

CDR3 protein: CASSWGGLAGTGELFF
CDR3 DNA: TGCGCCAGCAGCTGGGGTGGCCTAGCGGGCACCGGGGAGCTGTTTTTT
clone size: -
D gene: TRBD2
J gene: TRBJ2-2
CDR3 length: 16
V gene: TRBV5-1

CDR3 protein: CASRYGGANYGYTF
CDR3 DNA: TGTGCCAGCCGATATGGGGGCGCAAACTATGGCTACACCTTC
clone size: -
D gene: -
J gene: TRBJ1-2
CDR3 length: 14
V gene: TRBV28

CDR3 protein: CASSLADRSSYEQYF
CDR3 DNA: TGTGCCAGCAGCTTAGCGGACAGGAGCTCCTACGAGCAGTACTTC
clone size: once
D gene: TRBD1
J gene: TRBJ2-7
CDR3 length: 15
V gene: TRBV7-9

CDR3 protein: CASSSGPLSGGRTDTQYF
CDR3 DNA: TGTGCCAGCAGTTCCGGCCCCCTGAGCGGGGGCCGCACAGATACGCAGTATTTT
clone size: -
D gene: TRBD2
J gene: TRBJ2-3
CDR3 length: 18
V gene: TRBV6-2/TRBV6-3

CDR3 protein: CASSLGQGNTEAFF
CDR3 DNA: TGTGCCAGCAGCTTGGGACAGGGGAACACTGAAGCTTTCTTT
clone size: -
D gene: TRBD1
J gene: TRBJ1-1
CDR3 length: 14
V gene: TRBV7-9

CDR3 protein: CASSSPSGPPGNTIYF
CDR3 DNA: TGTGCCAGCAGTTCCCCGTCCGGGCCGCCCGGAAACACCATATATTTT
clone size: -
D gene: -
J gene: TRBJ1-3
CDR3 length: 16
V gene: TRBV28

CDR3 protein: CASSYRQTNTEAFF
CDR3 DNA: TGTGCCAGCAGTTACCGACAGACGAACACTGAAGCTTTCTTT
clone size: -
D gene: -
J gene: TRBJ1-1
CDR3 length: 14
V gene: TRBV6-5

CDR3 protein: CASSHTVNQPQHF
CDR3 DNA: TGCGCCAGCAGCCATACAGTAAATCAGCCCCAGCATTTT
clone size: -
D gene: -
J gene: TRBJ1-5
CDR3 length: 13
V gene: TRBV4-3

CDR3 protein: CASSKGFGADEQYF
CDR3 DNA: TGTGCCAGTAGTAAAGGGTTCGGGGCTGACGAGCAGTACTTC
clone size: -
D gene: -
J gene: TRBJ2-7
CDR3 length: 14
V gene: TRBV19

CDR3 protein: CASSLGGVGNSPLHF
CDR3 DNA: TGCGCCAGCAGCTTGGGCGGGGTGGGTAATTCACCCCTCCACTTT
clone size: -
D gene: -
J gene: TRBJ1-6
CDR3 length: 15
V gene: TRBV5-1

CDR3 protein: CASSPDQGVNTEAFF
CDR3 DNA: TGCGCCAGCAGCCCGGACCAGGGGGTGAACACTGAAGCTTTCTTT
clone size: -
D gene: TRBD1
J gene: TRBJ1-1
CDR3 length: 15
V gene: TRBV5-1

CDR3 protein: CASSYGQGSTDTQYF
CDR3 DNA: TGTGCCAGCAGTTACGGTCAGGGCAGCACAGATACGCAGTATTTT
clone size: -
D gene: -
J gene: TRBJ2-3
CDR3 length: 15
V gene: TRBV6-5

CDR3 protein: CASSLSQVAGGAFF
CDR3 DNA: TGTGCCAGCAGCTTGTCACAGGTCGCTGGGGGAGCTTTCTTT
clone size: -
D gene: -
J gene: TRBJ1-1
CDR3 length: 14
V gene: TRBV7-8

CDR3 protein: CASSYSAEMQVNYGYTF
CDR3 DNA: TGTGCCAGCAGTTACTCCGCCGAGATGCAGGTTAACTATGGCTACACCTTC
clone size: -
D gene: -
J gene: TRBJ1-2
CDR3 length: 17
V gene: TRBV6-7

CDR3 protein: CASSPTRMENEQFF
CDR3 DNA: TGTGCCAGTAGTCCGACCAGGATGGAGAATGAGCAGTTCTTC
clone size: -
D gene: -
J gene: TRBJ2-1
CDR3 length: 14
V gene: TRBV19

CDR3 protein: CASSSGGRTDTQYF
CDR3 DNA: TGTGCCAGCAGCTCCGGGGGGCGCACAGATACGCAGTATTTT
clone size: -
D gene: -
J gene: TRBJ2-3
CDR3 length: 14
V gene: TRBV7-3

CDR3 protein: CASRGPNTGELFF
CDR3 DNA: TGTGCCAGCCGGGGCCCAAACACCGGGGAGCTGTTTTTT
clone size: -
D gene: -
J gene: TRBJ2-2
CDR3 length: 13
V gene: TRBV28

CDR3 protein: CASSVGLAGNLIYNEQFF
CDR3 DNA: TGTGCCAGCAGCGTTGGACTAGCGGGTAATCTTATCTACAATGAGCAGTTCTTC
clone size: -
D gene: TRBD2
J gene: TRBJ2-1
CDR3 length: 18
V gene: TRBV9

CDR3 protein: CASSPQGGLYNSPLHF
CDR3 DNA: TGCGCCAGCAGCCCGCAGGGCGGACTATATAATTCACCCCTCCACTTT
clone size: -
D gene: -
J gene: TRBJ1-6
CDR3 length: 16
V gene: TRBV5-1

CDR3 protein: CASSEGRYSGNTIYF
CDR3 DNA: TGTGCCAGCAGCGAAGGAAGGTACTCTGGAAACACCATATATTTT
clone size: -
D gene: -
J gene: TRBJ1-3
CDR3 length: 15
V gene: TRBV9

CDR3 protein: CASSFRAAGWDNQPQHF
CDR3 DNA: TGTGCCAGCAGCTTCCGAGCGGCAGGGTGGGACAATCAGCCCCAGCATTTT
clone size: -
D gene: -
J gene: TRBJ1-5
CDR3 length: 17
V gene: TRBV5-6

CDR3 protein: CASSPRQGFGNTIYF
CDR3 DNA: TGTGCCAGCTCACCACGGCAGGGGTTTGGAAACACCATATATTTT
clone size: once
D gene: -
J gene: TRBJ1-3
CDR3 length: 15
V gene: TRBV18

CDR3 protein: CASSLRQGYTGELFF
CDR3 DNA: TGCGCCAGCAGCCTGCGACAGGGGTACACCGGGGAGCTGTTTTTT
clone size: -
D gene: TRBD1
J gene: TRBJ2-2
CDR3 length: 15
V gene: TRBV5-1

CDR3 protein: CASSYLRGRNEQYF
CDR3 DNA: TGTGCCAGCAGTTACCTCCGGGGCCGGAACGAGCAGTACTTC
clone size: -
D gene: -
J gene: TRBJ2-7
CDR3 length: 14
V gene: TRBV6-2/TRBV6-3

CDR3 protein: CASSNGLGETQYF
CDR3 DNA: TGTGCCAGTAGTAATGGACTAGGTGAGACCCAGTACTTC
clone size: -
D gene: TRBD2
J gene: TRBJ2-5
CDR3 length: 13
V gene: TRBV19

CDR3 protein: CASREDRKNTEAFF
CDR3 DNA: TGTGCCAGCAGAGAGGACAGGAAGAACACTGAAGCTTTCTTT
clone size: -
D gene: TRBD1
J gene: TRBJ1-1
CDR3 length: 14
V gene: TRBV6-4

CDR3 protein: CTSSQSDRESFWGEKLFF
CDR3 DNA: TGCACCAGCAGCCAAAGTGACAGGGAATCGTTCTGGGGTGAAAAACTGTTTTTT
clone size: once
D gene: -
J gene: TRBJ1-4
CDR3 length: 18
V gene: TRBV1

CDR3 protein: CASSLWKLAVGTDTQYF
CDR3 DNA: TGTGCCAGCAGCTTATGGAAGCTAGCGGTGGGCACAGATACGCAGTATTTT
clone size: -
D gene: TRBD2
J gene: TRBJ2-3
CDR3 length: 17
V gene: TRBV7-9

CDR3 protein: CASSIAVLGEQFF
CDR3 DNA: TGTGCCAGTAGTATAGCCGTCCTCGGTGAGCAGTTCTTC
clone size: -
D gene: -
J gene: TRBJ2-1
CDR3 length: 13
V gene: TRBV19

CDR3 protein: CATGGRGDTYNEQFF
CDR3 DNA: TGTGCCACCGGGGGTCGGGGGGATACCTACAATGAGCAGTTCTTC
clone size: -
D gene: TRBD2
J gene: TRBJ2-1
CDR3 length: 15
V gene: TRBV24-1

CDR3 protein: CATSDSRGGSDTQYF
CDR3 DNA: TGTGCCACCAGTGATTCCAGGGGCGGATCAGATACGCAGTATTTT
clone size: -
D gene: -
J gene: TRBJ2-3
CDR3 length: 15
V gene: TRBV24-1

CDR3 protein: CASSLSFGSTEAFF
CDR3 DNA: TGTGCCAGCAGTCTGTCCTTCGGTAGCACTGAAGCTTTCTTT
clone size: -
D gene: -
J gene: TRBJ1-1
CDR3 length: 14
V gene: TRBV6-4